Here is one TCR beta chain with its context. Germline CDR1 is SQVTM and CDR2 is ANQGSEA. The CDR3 loop spans 14 amino acids. With V trimmed by 7 bases and J by 3 bases, 6 bases remained unmatched. The source of the sample is a study of blood T cell repertoires in COVID-19. On the study more broadly: Specimens from acute and convalescent COVID-19 originated in the United States, Italy and Spain. PBMCs, B-cell-depleted T cells, or T cells provided the cDNA or gDNA that made up the material.

Authors' data handling: Nucleated cell counts were estimated from reference gene primer amplification. The repertoire was sequenced with immunoSEQ multiplex PCR; TCRdb's copy has only in-frame clones and lacks some. V, J and clone size were drawn from that table, and D and trimming were deduced from the DNA. This sample yields about 270,000 clones, of which more than 75% are seen a single time; around 8.8% belongs to the top ten. Sequenced: peripheral blood. This TCR was sampled from a man aged 40-50 years with active or convalescent COVID-19. The chain uses TRBV29-1 and TRBJ2-5; 12 nucleotides line up with TRBD2. CDR3 DNA sequence: TGCAGCGCGACTAGCGGGAGCCTAAAAGAGACCCAGTACTTC. This gives the protein CSATSGSLKETQYF.